Presented here are 24 T cell receptor beta chains from one specimen sequenced in a study of molecular identifiers for immune sequencing clone quantification. TCRdb passed the PCR reads through MiXCR, listing each CDR3 protein once. Of more than 35,000 distinct CDR3 sequences listed, about 18% are singletons. Source material: naive CD8+ T cells from blood, with Jurkat cell RNA spiked in. Noted subset: FACS-sorted CD8+CD4-CCR7+CD45RA+ naive T cells. The receptors were gathered from a human donor in good health. Some libraries in this study had Jurkat cell RNA spiked in.

This clonotype has ten or more counts. The genes are TRBV6-2 or TRBV6-3 and TRBJ1-1; D may be TRBD1 (6 bases). Looked up from germline, CDR1 is MNHEY and CDR2 is SVGEGT. Trimming shortened V by 8 bases and J by 1 base, and 14 bases separated the two germline ends. The CDR3 has 14 residues. The DNA for the CDR3 is TGTGCCAGCCAACGGCGGGGGGCGAACACTGAAGCTTTCTTT. Protein: CASQRRGANTEAFF.

With regard to this clonotype: A much larger clone lies a single base off, so this may be a read error. The CDR3 end shows no conserved phenylalanine or tryptophan, and so a read error is likely. V gene TRBV12-3 or TRBV12-4 combines with J gene TRBJ2-3; D unresolved. Trimming removed 5 bases from V and 6 bases from J, with 9 bases in between. This CDR3 is 12 amino acids long. This CDR3 reads CASSPDMDTQYL. CDR3 in DNA: TGTGCCAGCAGTCCCGATATGGATACGCAGTATCTT.

This clonotype showed up many times. This chain uses TRBV9 with TRBJ2-2; D gene ambiguous. This CDR3 contains 12 residues. The V gene lost 2 bases and the J gene lost 5 bases, with 4 bases spanning the gap. Germline CDR1 SGDLS, CDR2 YYNGEE. This CDR3 is CASSVTTGELFF. For the CDR3, the DNA is TGTGCCAGCAGCGTTACGACCGGGGAGCTGTTTTTT.

This clonotype has ten or more counts. V gene TRBV6-5 combines with J gene TRBJ2-3, with D perhaps matching TRBD2 (6 bases). Germline V lookup: CDR1 MNHEY, CDR2 SVGAGI. The CDR3 is 13 amino acids. The V end lost 10 bases, the J end lost 6 bases, and 17 bases lay between the germline ends. CDR3 in amino acids: CATRRGAADTQYF. CDR3 nucleotide sequence: TGTGCCACCCGGAGGGGAGCGGCGGATACGCAGTATTTT.

This clonotype was seen ten or more times. The genes are TRBV7-9 and TRBJ2-3; tentatively, D is TRBD2 (5 bases). The V end was cut by 4 bases, the J end by 5 bases, with 28 bases between. Per the germline V gene, CDR1 is SEHNR and CDR2 is FQNEAQ (reference sequence). The CDR3 is 19 residues long. The DNA of the CDR3 is TGTGCCAGCAGCTCCCCGTCTAGCACACCTCGAGCGCACGGAGATACGCAGTATTTT. This translates into CASSSPSSTPRAHGDTQYF.

About this clonotype: The CDR3 does not close with the conserved phenylalanine or tryptophan, likely indicating a read error. The chain links TRBV28 to TRBJ1-6; D is unresolved. Trimming left V 5 bases short and J 7 bases short, with 6 bases between. Per the germline V gene, CDR1 is MDHEN and CDR2 is SYDVKM. CDR3 length equals 12 residues. CDR3 region: CASSRTNSPLHL. The CDR3 region has the DNA TGTGCCAGCAGTCGAACCAATTCACCCCTCCACCTT.

This clonotype was seen at least ten times. This chain connects TRBV20-1 to TRBJ2-7; 12 bases match TRBD2. Germline CDR1 reads DFQATT; CDR2 reads SNEGSKA (reference sequence). This CDR3 region has 16 residues. V lost 0 bases, J lost 3 bases, and 6 bases stayed unmatched. CDR3: CSARDRGLAGSYEQYF. As DNA, the CDR3 is TGCAGTGCTAGAGATAGAGGACTAGCGGGAAGCTACGAGCAGTACTTC.

For this clonotype: With a much larger clone just one base away, this may be a read error. The chain links TRBV12-3 or TRBV12-4 to TRBJ2-3; 9 bases are shared with TRBD2. Trimming took 6 bases from V and 6 from J; bases not matched to a gene: 13. The CDR3 loop spans 16 amino acids. The CDR3 DNA is TGTGCCAGCAGCGCTGGCGGGGGGGCGAAGTCTGATACGCAGTATTTT. Residues: CASSAGGGAKSDTQYF.

In its sample, this clonotype was seen many times. The chain is built from TRBV21-1 and TRBJ2-4; the tabulated D call, TRBD1, remains unverified against the DNA. TRBV21-1 is labeled a pseudogene. This CDR3 is 20 amino acids long. CDR3 residues: CAPLSKGGQGMYGAKNIQYF. The CDR3 nucleotides are TGTGCCCCCCTCTCAAAGGGAGGACAGGGGATGTATGGAGCCAAAAACATTCAGTACTTC.

Concerning this clonotype itself: One end of the junction does not line up with germline, which may come from a read error. The chain employs TRBV6-5 and TRBJ2-3; D remains ambiguous. There are 15 residues in the CDR3. Per the germline V gene, CDR1 is MNHEY and CDR2 is SVGAGI. Here the CDR3 DNA reads TGTGCCGGCAGTTACTCGTTTTCTAGGACAGATACGCAGTATTTT. Translation gives CAGSYSFSRTDTQYF.

This clonotype was counted between two and nine times. This could be a read error, since a much larger clone is one nucleotide away. The rearrangement joins TRBV4-3 to TRBJ1-1; D might be TRBD1 (6 bases). From germline, CDR1 is LGHNA and CDR2 YSLEER. The CDR3 extends over 14 amino acids. For the CDR3, the DNA is TGCGCCAGCAGCCAAGACAGGGGAGTAACTGGAGCTTTCTTT. Translation: CASSQDRGVTGAFF.

This clonotype was observed once. This may stem from a read error, because a much larger clone lies one nucleotide away. The rearrangement links TRBV6-5 to TRBJ2-1; D call uncertain. Germline values: CDR1 MNHEY, CDR2 SVGAGI. The V and J ends lost 0 bases and 9 bases respectively, with 9 bases between them. The CDR3 runs to 13 residues. The CDR3 region is CASSYSANFEQFF. CDR3 bases: TGTGCCAGCAGTTACTCGGCCAACTTTGAGCAGTTCTTC.

The sample holds many counts of this clonotype. V is TRBV10-3 and J is TRBJ2-3; TRBD2 matches at 12 bases. V was clipped by 10 bases and J by 1 base; unmatched bases: 3. CDR3 length equals 14 residues. Per the germline V gene, CDR1 is ENHRY and CDR2 is SYGVKD. In DNA, the CDR3 is TGTGCCAGCTGGACTAGCGGGGGCACAGATACGCAGTATTTT. Its translation: CASWTSGGTDTQYF.

This clonotype was seen only a few times. This chain links TRBV19 with TRBJ2-1; D remains unclear. Germline assignment: CDR1 LNHDA and CDR2 SQIVND (reference sequence). This CDR3 is 13 amino acids long. The DNA for the CDR3 is TGTGCGGTAGAAACAACGTTTAACAATGAGCAGTTCTTC. This sequence encodes CAVETTFNNEQFF. Full variable domain (rest looked up from reference TRBV19 and TRBJ2-1): DGGITQSPKYLFRKEGQNVTLSCEQNLNHDAMYWYRQDPGQGLRLIYYSQIVNDFQKGDIAEGYSVSREKKESFPLTVTSAQKNPTAFYLCAVETTFNNEQFFGPGTRLTVL.

The J gene is TRBJ2-1, the V gene TRBV14; TRBD2 agrees at 9 bases. The CDR3 consists of 16 residues. Per the germline V gene, CDR1 is SGHDN and CDR2 is FVKESK. V lost 1 base and J lost 4; bases outside the gene matches: 5. The CDR3 DNA reads as TGTGCCAGCAGCCAAGTCAAAGCGGGAGGATACAATGAGCAGTTCTTC. It is translated as CASSQVKAGGYNEQFF.

Of note for this clonotype: This clone may be a read error of a much larger clone one base away. The chain links TRBV7-7 to TRBJ1-1; D remains ambiguous. Germline assignment: CDR1 SSHAT and CDR2 FNYEAQ (reference sequence). The CDR3 is 13 amino acids. CDR3 region: CASSLYKNTEASF. CDR3 coding DNA: TGTGCCAGCAGCTTATACAAGAACACTGAAGCTTCCTTT.

This clonotype was observed at least ten times. This chain uses TRBV20-1 with TRBJ2-2; TRBD2 might be the D (6 bases). CDR3 size: 16 residues. Trimming shortened V by 2 bases and J by 10 bases, and 23 bases separated the two germline ends. Germline V gene lookup returns CDR1 DFQATT and CDR2 SNEGSKA (reference sequence). CDR3 in DNA: TGCAGTGCTAGACGAATGTCTAGCGCCCGCCGTTCGGAGCTGTTTTTT. Translated: CSARRMSSARRSELFF.

The chain combines TRBV10-2 with TRBJ2-5; the D gene is possibly TRBD2 (6 bases). The CDR3 runs 14 residues. Trimming removed 4 bases from V and 3 bases from J, with 12 bases in between. The germline gives CDR1 WSHSY, CDR2 SAAADI. CDR3 loop: CASSGRGVEETQYF. In DNA, the CDR3 is TGCGCCAGCAGTGGGAGGGGCGTGGAAGAGACCCAGTACTTC.

This clonotype was recorded many times. CDR3 sequence reads: CSANENPGQGFRNQPQHF. In DNA form, the CDR3 reads TGCAGTGCTAACGAAAACCCGGGACAGGGTTTTCGCAATCAGCCCCAGCATTTT. The V call is TRBV20-1, the J call TRBJ1-5; 9 nucleotides align to TRBD1. This CDR3 comprises 18 residues. The V gene end was trimmed by 4 bases and the J gene end by 2 bases; junction bases not matched to a gene: 15. Germline V lookup: CDR1 DFQATT, CDR2 SNEGSKA (reference sequence).

This clonotype was detected ten times or more. This CDR3 reads CASSRGPSYEQYF. The CDR3 DNA reads TGTGCCAGCAGTCGGGGGCCCTCCTACGAGCAGTACTTC. This chain links TRBV27 with TRBJ2-7; either TRBD1 or TRBD2 may supply D (6 bases each). CDR1 and CDR2 from the germline V gene are MNHEY and SMNVEV (reference sequence). This CDR3 is built from 13 residues. V lost 5 bases and J 0 bases, leaving 8 bases between the germline ends.

This clonotype was seen repeatedly, ten times or more. The chain employs TRBV7-3 and TRBJ2-7, with 7 bases aligning to TRBD2. The germline CDR1 and CDR2 sequences are SGHTA and FQGTGA. This CDR3 has 14 amino acids. Unmatched junction bases numbered 4, after V lost 1 base and J lost 4 bases. This chain's CDR3 is CASSLSGSRYEQYF. As DNA, the CDR3 is TGTGCCAGCAGCTTAAGCGGGAGCCGGTACGAGCAGTACTTC.

This clonotype was seen repeatedly, ten times or more. V usage is TRBV12-3 or TRBV12-4 and J usage is TRBJ2-3; D is perhaps TRBD1 (5 bases). V lost 3 bases and J lost 3, with 10 bases in between. CDR3 length: 14 amino acids. This CDR3 reads CASSFWTPTDTQYF. CDR3 nucleotides: TGTGCCAGCAGTTTCTGGACACCTACAGATACGCAGTATTTT.

This clonotype was counted ten times or more. The chain links TRBV30 to TRBJ1-4, with no clear D. Trimming cost V 8 bases and J 0 bases, with 10 bases left between them. This CDR3 spans 13 amino acids. In germline, CDR1 is GTSNPN, CDR2 SVGIG (reference sequence). In DNA form, the CDR3 reads TGTGCCATCGACGGTGCAACTAATGAAAAACTGTTTTTT. Translated: CAIDGATNEKLFF.

With regard to this clonotype: A much larger clone is a single base away; this may be a read error. The V call is TRBV2, the J call TRBJ1-5; possible D gene TRBD1, 5 bases. Looked up from germline, CDR1 is SNHLY and CDR2 is FYNNEI. V lost 1 base and J lost 4, with 8 bases in between. This CDR3 contains 14 residues. The CDR3 sequence is CASSEGGKNQPQHF. Here the CDR3 DNA reads TGTGCCAGCAGTGAAGGGGGCAAAAATCAGCCCCAGCATTTT.